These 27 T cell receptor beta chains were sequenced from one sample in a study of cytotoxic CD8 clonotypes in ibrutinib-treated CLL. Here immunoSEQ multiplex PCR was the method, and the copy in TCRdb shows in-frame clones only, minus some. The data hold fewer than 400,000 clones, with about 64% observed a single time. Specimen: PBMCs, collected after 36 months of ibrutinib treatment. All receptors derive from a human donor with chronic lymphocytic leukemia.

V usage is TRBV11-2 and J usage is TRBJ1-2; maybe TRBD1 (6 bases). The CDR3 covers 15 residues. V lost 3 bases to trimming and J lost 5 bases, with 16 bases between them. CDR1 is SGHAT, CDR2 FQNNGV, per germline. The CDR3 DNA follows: TGTGCCAGCAGCTTGTCCGGGCAGGGGTATTATGGCTACACCTTC. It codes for CASSLSGQGYYGYTF.

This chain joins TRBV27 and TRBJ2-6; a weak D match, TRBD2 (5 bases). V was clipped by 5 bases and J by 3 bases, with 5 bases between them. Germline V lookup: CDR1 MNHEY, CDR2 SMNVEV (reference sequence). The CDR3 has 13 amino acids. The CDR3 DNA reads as TGTGCCAGCAGTCGGGGTGGGGCCAACGTCCTGACTTTC. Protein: CASSRGGANVLTF.

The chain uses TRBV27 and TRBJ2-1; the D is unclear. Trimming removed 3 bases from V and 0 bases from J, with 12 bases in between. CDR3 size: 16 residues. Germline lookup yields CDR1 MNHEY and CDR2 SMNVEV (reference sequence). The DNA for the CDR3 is TGTGCCAGCAGTTTGGGCAGGATGAACTCCTACAATGAGCAGTTCTTC. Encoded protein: CASSLGRMNSYNEQFF.

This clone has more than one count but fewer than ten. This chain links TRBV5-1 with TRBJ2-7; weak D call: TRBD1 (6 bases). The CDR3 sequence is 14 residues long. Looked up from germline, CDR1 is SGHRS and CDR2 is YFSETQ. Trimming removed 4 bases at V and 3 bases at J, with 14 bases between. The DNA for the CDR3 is TGCGCCAGCAGCCGACGGGACACCTACTACGAGCAGTACTTC. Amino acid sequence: CASSRRDTYYEQYF. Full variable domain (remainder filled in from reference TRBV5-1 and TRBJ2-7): KAGVTQTPRYLIKTRGQQVTLSCSPISGHRSVSWYQQTPGQGLQFLFEYFSETQRNKGNFPGRFSGRQFSNSRSEMNVSTLELGDSALYLCASSRRDTYYEQYFGPGTRLTVT.

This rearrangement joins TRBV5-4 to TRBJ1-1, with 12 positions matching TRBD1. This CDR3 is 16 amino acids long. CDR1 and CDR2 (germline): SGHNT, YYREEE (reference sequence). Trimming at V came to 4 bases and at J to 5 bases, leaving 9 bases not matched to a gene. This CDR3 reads CASSGVGTGGQTEAFF. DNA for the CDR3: TGTGCCAGCAGCGGGGTAGGGACAGGGGGCCAAACTGAAGCTTTCTTT.

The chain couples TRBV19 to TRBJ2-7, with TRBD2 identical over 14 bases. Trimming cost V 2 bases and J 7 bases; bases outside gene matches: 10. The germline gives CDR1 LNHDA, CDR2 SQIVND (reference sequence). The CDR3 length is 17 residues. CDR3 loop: CASSITRPGLAGDEQYF. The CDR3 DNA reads TGTGCCAGTAGTATAACCCGCCCGGGACTAGCGGGAGATGAGCAGTACTTC.

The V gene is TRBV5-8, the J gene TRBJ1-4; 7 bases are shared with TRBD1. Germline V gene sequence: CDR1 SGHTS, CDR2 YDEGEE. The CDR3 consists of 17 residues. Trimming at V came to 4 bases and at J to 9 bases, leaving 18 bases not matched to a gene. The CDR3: CASSAYPRDRAIQKLFF. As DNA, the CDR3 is TGTGCCAGCAGCGCGTACCCAAGGGACAGAGCCATCCAAAAACTGTTTTTT.

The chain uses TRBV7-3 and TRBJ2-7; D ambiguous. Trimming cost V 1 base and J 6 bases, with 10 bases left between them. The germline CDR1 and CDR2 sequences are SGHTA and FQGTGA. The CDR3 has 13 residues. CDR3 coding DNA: TGTGCCAGCAGCTTAAATCCCGCCTTCGAGCAGTACTTC. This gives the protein CASSLNPAFEQYF.

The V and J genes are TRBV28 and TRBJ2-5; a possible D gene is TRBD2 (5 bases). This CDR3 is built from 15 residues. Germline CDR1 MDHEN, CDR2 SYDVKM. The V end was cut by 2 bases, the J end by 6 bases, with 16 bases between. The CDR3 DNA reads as TGTGCCAGCAGTTTAATCACTACCGGAGGAAAGACCCAGTACTTC. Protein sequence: CASSLITTGGKTQYF.

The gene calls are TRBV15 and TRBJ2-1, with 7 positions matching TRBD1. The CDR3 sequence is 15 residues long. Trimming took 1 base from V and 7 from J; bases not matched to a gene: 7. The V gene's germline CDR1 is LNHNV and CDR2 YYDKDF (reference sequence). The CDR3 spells CATSRVKGALNEQFF. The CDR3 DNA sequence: TGTGCCACCAGCAGAGTCAAGGGGGCTCTTAATGAGCAGTTCTTC.

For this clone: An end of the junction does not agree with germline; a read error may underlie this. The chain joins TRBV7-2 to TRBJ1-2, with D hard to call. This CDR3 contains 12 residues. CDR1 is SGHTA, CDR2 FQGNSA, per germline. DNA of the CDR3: TGTGCCAGCACCTTATCCCCTTATGGCTACACCTTC. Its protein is CASTLSPYGYTF.

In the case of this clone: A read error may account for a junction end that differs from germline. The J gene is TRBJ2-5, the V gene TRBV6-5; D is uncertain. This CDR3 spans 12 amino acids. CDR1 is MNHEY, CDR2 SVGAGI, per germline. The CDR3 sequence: CASSHSEETQYF. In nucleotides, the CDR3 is TGTGCCAGCAGTCACTCTGAAGAGACCCAGTACTTC.

In DNA, the CDR3 is TGTGCCAGCTCACCTCTAGGGTACGAGCAGTACTTC. Translation gives CASSPLGYEQYF. This chain uses TRBV18 with TRBJ2-7; D remains ambiguous. V was shortened by 3 bases and J by 4 bases, with 7 bases between the two germline ends. This CDR3 comprises 12 residues. Germline V lookup: CDR1 KGHSH, CDR2 LQKENI.

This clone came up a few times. The CDR3 coding sequence is TGTGCCAGCAGCCGAGCGGCAGGGCGGTCACCCCTCCACTTT. Amino acid sequence: CASSRAAGRSPLHF. The chain links TRBV7-9 to TRBJ1-6; D might be TRBD1 (5 bases). V shed 5 bases and J shed 10 bases, with 15 bases lying between them. The CDR3 is made up of 14 amino acids. CDR1 is SEHNR, CDR2 FQNEAQ, per germline (reference sequence).

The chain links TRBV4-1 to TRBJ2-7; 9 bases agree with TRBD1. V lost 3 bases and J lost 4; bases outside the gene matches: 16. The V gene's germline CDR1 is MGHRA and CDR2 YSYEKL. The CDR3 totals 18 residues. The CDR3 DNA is TGCGCCAGCAGCCAGCCAATGCGGACAGGGGCCAACAAATACGAGCAGTACTTC. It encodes CASSQPMRTGANKYEQYF.

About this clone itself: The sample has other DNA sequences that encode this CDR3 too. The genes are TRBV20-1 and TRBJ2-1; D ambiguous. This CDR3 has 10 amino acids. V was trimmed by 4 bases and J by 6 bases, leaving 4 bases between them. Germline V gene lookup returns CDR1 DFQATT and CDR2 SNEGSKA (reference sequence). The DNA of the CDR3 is TGCAGTGCTACGGGCAATGAGCAGTTCTTC. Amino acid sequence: CSATGNEQFF.

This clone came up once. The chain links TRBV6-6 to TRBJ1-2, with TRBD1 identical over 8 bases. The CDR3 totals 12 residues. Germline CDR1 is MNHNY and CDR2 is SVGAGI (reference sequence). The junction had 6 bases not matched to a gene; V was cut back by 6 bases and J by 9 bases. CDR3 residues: CASRRTGWSYTF. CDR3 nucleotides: TGTGCCAGCAGAAGGACAGGGTGGAGCTACACCTTC.

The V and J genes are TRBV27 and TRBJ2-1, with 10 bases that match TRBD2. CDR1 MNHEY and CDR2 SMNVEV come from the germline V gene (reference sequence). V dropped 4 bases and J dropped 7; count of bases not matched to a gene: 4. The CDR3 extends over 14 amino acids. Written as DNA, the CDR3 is TGTGCCAGCAGTTACCTAGCGGGAGTTAATGAGCAGTTCTTC. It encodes CASSYLAGVNEQFF.

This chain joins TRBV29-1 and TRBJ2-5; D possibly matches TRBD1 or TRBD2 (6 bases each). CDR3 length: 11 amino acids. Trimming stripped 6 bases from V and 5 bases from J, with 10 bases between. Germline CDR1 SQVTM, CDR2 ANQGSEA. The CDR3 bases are TGCAGCGTGAGGGGGAGGGAGACCCAGTACTTC. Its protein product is CSVRGRETQYF. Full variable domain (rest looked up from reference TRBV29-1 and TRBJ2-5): SAVISQKPSRDICQRGTSLTIQCQVDSQVTMMFWYRQQPGQSLTLIATANQGSEATYESGFVIDKFPISRPNLTFSTLTVSNMSPEDSSIYLCSVRGRETQYFGPGTRLLVL.

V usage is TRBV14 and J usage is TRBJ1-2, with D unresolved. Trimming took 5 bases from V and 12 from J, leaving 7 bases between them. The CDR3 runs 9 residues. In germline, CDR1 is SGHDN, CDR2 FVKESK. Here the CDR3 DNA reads TGTGCCAGCAGCGAGGGCCACACCTTC. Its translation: CASSEGHTF. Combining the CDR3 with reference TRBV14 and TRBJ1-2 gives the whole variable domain EAGVTQFPSHSVIEKGQTVTLRCDPISGHDNLYWYRRVMGKEIKFLLHFVKESKQDESGMPNNRFLAERTGGTYSTLKVQPAELEDSGVYFCASSEGHTFGSGTRLTVV.

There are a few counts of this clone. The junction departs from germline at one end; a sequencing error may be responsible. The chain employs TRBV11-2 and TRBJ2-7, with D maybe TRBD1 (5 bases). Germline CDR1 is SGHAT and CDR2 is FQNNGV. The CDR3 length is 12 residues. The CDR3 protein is CASSLVQGVLHF. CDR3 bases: TGTGCCAGCAGCTTAGTTCAGGGTGTTTTACACTTC.

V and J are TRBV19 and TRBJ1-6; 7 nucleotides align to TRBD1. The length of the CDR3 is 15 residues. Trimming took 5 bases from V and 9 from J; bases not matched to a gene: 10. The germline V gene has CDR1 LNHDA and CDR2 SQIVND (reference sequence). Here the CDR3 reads CASSLRTGTSSPLHF. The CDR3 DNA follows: TGTGCCAGTAGTCTAAGGACAGGTACGAGTTCACCCCTCCACTTT.

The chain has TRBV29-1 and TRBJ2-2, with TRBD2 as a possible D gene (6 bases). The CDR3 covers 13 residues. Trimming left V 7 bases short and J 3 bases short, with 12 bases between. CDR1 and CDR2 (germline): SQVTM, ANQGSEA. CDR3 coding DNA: TGCAGCGCAGCACCGGGGGACACCGGGGAGCTGTTTTTT. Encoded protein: CSAAPGDTGELFF.

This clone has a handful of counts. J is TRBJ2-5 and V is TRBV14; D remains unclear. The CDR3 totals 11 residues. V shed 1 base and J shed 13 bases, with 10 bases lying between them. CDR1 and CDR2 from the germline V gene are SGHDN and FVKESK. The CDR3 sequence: CASSQAIRRYF. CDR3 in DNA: TGTGCCAGCAGCCAAGCCATAAGAAGGTACTTC. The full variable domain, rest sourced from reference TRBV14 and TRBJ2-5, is EAGVTQFPSHSVIEKGQTVTLRCDPISGHDNLYWYRRVMGKEIKFLLHFVKESKQDESGMPNNRFLAERTGGTYSTLKVQPAELEDSGVYFCASSQAIRRYFGPGTRLLVL.

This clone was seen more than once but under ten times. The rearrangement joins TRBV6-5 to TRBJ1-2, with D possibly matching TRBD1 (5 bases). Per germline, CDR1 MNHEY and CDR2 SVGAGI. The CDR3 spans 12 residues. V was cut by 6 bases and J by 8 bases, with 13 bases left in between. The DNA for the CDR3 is TGTGCCAGCAGCCGGCAGGGTACGGGCTACACCTTC. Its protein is CASSRQGTGYTF.

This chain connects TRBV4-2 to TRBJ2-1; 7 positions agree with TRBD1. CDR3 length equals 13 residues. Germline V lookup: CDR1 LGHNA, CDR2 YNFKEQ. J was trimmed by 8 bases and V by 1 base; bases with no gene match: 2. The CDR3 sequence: CASSQGGGDEQFF. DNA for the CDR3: TGTGCCAGCAGCCAAGGAGGGGGCGATGAGCAGTTCTTC.

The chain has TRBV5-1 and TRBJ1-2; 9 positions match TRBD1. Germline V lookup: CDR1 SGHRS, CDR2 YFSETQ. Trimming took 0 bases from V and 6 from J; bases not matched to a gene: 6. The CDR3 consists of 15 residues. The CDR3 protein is CASSLGLDRGHGYTF. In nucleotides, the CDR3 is TGCGCCAGCAGCTTGGGGTTGGACAGGGGACATGGCTACACCTTC.